This TCR beta chain appears in the sequencing data of a study of T cells after yellow fever vaccination. Study-level findings and limits: Primary-vaccination clones mostly resurfaced post-booster (roughly 97% CD4, approximately 87% CD8).

This clonotype occurred many times. Antigen unknown. A 5'RACE template-switching step, the method used to make TCR cDNA, added a universal primer site and UMIs. TCRdb processed the 5' RACE reads anew with MiXCR; each CDR3 protein has one entry. The sample has a few hundred thousand distinct CDR3 sequences; around 3.6% are singletons. Sequenced here: PBMCs, sampled on the day of the yellow fever booster vaccination. The TCR sequence derives from a man aged 18 to 30 who received the YFV17D yellow fever vaccine.

This CDR3 reads CASSQDTGANEKLFF. The CDR3 nucleotides are TGTGCCAGCAGCCAAGATACGGGGGCGAATGAAAAACTGTTTTTT. The V and J genes are TRBV3-1 and TRBJ1-4; perhaps TRBD1 as D (6 bases). CDR3 size: 15 residues. Per the germline V gene, CDR1 is LGHDT and CDR2 is YNNKEL (reference sequence). V shed 0 bases and J shed 5 bases, with 10 bases lying between them.